The present entry profiles one T cell receptor beta chain with its context. The data were taken from a study of T cell changes during pregnancy in multiple sclerosis. V lost 4 bases and J lost 3; bases outside the gene matches: 6. The germline V gene encodes CDR1 SGHDT and CDR2 YYEEEE. CDR3 size: 16 residues. Sequencing was performed with immunoSEQ multiplex PCR; in TCRdb, only in-frame clones are kept and a portion is missing. The sample includes approximately 47,000 clones, 80% to 90% of them seen just once. The receptor was derived from a female donor with multiple sclerosis, enrolled in a pregnancy study. This chain joins TRBV5-6 and TRBJ2-2; 10 bases are a match to TRBD1. The starting material was peripheral blood, obtained in the first trimester of pregnancy. For the CDR3, the DNA is TGTGCCAGCAGCCTTCCGGGACAGGGGTACACCGGGGAGCTGTTTTTT. Amino acid sequence: CASSLPGQGYTGELFF.